This TCR beta chain was sequenced during a study of a mutant IDH1 vaccine in newly diagnosed glioma. Overall study context: Every participant had undergone radiotherapy, temozolomide, or both before, and most underwent both. At week 47 came visit V13, while visit V12 had come at week 35.

Notes on this clone: The target antigen is unknown.

Profiling relied on immunoSEQ multiplex PCR, and the TCRdb table lists in-frame clones only, not all of them. The data show around 57,000 clones, around 84% seen once. Time point here: week 35, safety follow-up. Each dose of the vaccine consisted of 300 ug of mutant IDH1 20-mer peptide, with topical imiquimod. The sequence was obtained from a young man with glioma. The sample was PBMCs, taken from a glioma patient whose treatment included an IDH1 peptide vaccine.

DNA for the CDR3: TGTGCCAGCTCACGCGGACAGAATTCACCCCTCCACTTT. This gives the protein CASSRGQNSPLHF. This rearrangement joins TRBV18 to TRBJ1-6; perhaps TRBD1 as D (6 bases). Trimming cost V 4 bases and J 7 bases, with 8 bases left between them. From germline, CDR1 is KGHSH and CDR2 LQKENI. This CDR3 has 13 residues.